The 6 T cell receptor beta chains presented below share a single source sample, sequenced in a study of shared T cell receptors in the human thymus. Data came from immunoSEQ multiplex PCR; TCRdb stores just in-frame clones and leaves some out. The sample holds about 500,000 clones, approximately 80% seen once. These data were also filed under a second study, of human thymus T cells.

The specimen sequenced was thymocytes. The receptors stem from a boy under two years old with a congenital heart defect.

The V gene is TRBV10-1, the J gene TRBJ1-1, with 10 bases fitting TRBD1. CDR3 length equals 13 residues. Germline V CDR1 and CDR2: WNHNN, SYGVQD (reference sequence). V trimming: 6 bases; J trimming: 5 bases; junction bases outside the gene matches: 3. CDR3 DNA: TGCGCCAGCAGGGGACAGGGGAATACTGAAGCTTTCTTT. As protein: CASRGQGNTEAFF.

The rearrangement links TRBV11-2 to TRBJ1-2, with a tentative D call TRBD1 (6 bases). Germline V lookup: CDR1 SGHAT, CDR2 FQNNGV. The CDR3 length is 17 residues. V lost 0 bases and J lost 3, with 17 bases in between. CDR3 sequence: CASSLDKGGGRDYGYTF. The CDR3 DNA reads TGTGCCAGCAGCTTAGATAAGGGCGGGGGGCGCGACTATGGCTACACCTTC.

The chain is built from TRBV5-1 and TRBJ2-5, with 10 bases lining up with TRBD2. With 4 bases clipped from V and 8 bases from J, the junction kept 14 bases outside the gene matches. Germline V gene lookup returns CDR1 SGHRS and CDR2 YFSETQ. This CDR3 is built from 16 residues. The CDR3 bases are TGCGCCAGCAGCACGGGGACTAGCGAGAGGGGATATACCCAGTACTTC. Translation: CASSTGTSERGYTQYF. The whole variable domain, filled in from reference TRBV5-1 and TRBJ2-5, reads KAGVTQTPRYLIKTRGQQVTLSCSPISGHRSVSWYQQTPGQGLQFLFEYFSETQRNKGNFPGRFSGRQFSNSRSEMNVSTLELGDSALYLCASSTGTSERGYTQYFGPGTRLLVL.

The rearrangement links TRBV4-2 to TRBJ2-1; 9 nucleotides line up with TRBD2. V lost 1 base and J lost 8; bases outside the gene matches: 12. This CDR3 spans 17 amino acids. Germline loops: CDR1 LGHNA, CDR2 YNFKEQ. CDR3: CASSQVRASGIPDEQFF. The DNA of the CDR3 is TGTGCCAGCAGCCAAGTTAGGGCTAGCGGGATTCCTGATGAGCAGTTCTTC.

V is TRBV5-1 and J is TRBJ2-2; 8 nucleotides align to TRBD2. The length of the CDR3 is 17 residues. Germline V gene sequence: CDR1 SGHRS, CDR2 YFSETQ. V was pared by 1 base and J by 2 bases, with 7 bases of the junction left unmatched. CDR3 region: CASSLRRREANTGELFF. CDR3 bases: TGCGCCAGCAGCTTGCGACGGCGGGAGGCTAACACCGGGGAGCTGTTTTTT.

The CDR3 loop is CASSSREHGNTIYF. The CDR3 DNA follows: TGTGCCAGCAGCTCCAGGGAACATGGAAACACCATATATTTT. The V gene is TRBV27, the J gene TRBJ1-3, with D possibly TRBD1 on 5 matching bases. The germline V and J ends were trimmed by 6 bases and 3 bases, with 12 bases remaining between them. This CDR3 comprises 14 residues. Germline V gives CDR1 MNHEY, CDR2 SMNVEV (reference sequence).